A single sample is the source of the 9 T cell receptor beta chains below, sequenced in a study of beta chain features in type 1 diabetes. The study, taken as a whole, reports: Researchers report that Type 1 diabetes patients had moderately but significantly shorter TCRB CDR3s across all four CD4+ subsets.

Expressed TCRB transcripts were sequenced because the entire RNA isolate underwent reverse transcription. This table comes from immunoSEQ multiplex PCR, and its TCRdb copy is limited to in-frame clones, with some not included. The sample holds around 250,000 clones, approximately 13% seen once. Their recognized antigens are unknown. Specimen: naive CD4+ T cells from blood. These receptors were taken from a man aged 30-40 years with type 1 diabetes.

V usage is TRBV6-6 and J usage is TRBJ2-4, with TRBD2 identical over 7 bases. The CDR3 runs to 15 residues. Germline trimming cut 7 bases from V and 7 bases from J; bases unmatched to any gene: 13. Germline CDR1 and CDR2: MNHNY and SVGAGI (reference sequence). CDR3 sequence: CASTPGGLGGNIQYF. CDR3 sequence (DNA): TGTGCCAGCACCCCCGGGGGACTGGGGGGGAACATTCAGTACTTC.

The rearrangement uses TRBV5-4 and TRBJ2-5; no reliable D call. The CDR3 has 16 residues. V was clipped by 1 base and J by 4 bases, with 17 bases between them. Germline values: CDR1 SGHNT, CDR2 YYREEE (reference sequence). The DNA of the CDR3 is TGTGCCAGCAGCTTGTCTTCGGCCCGGCGGTCAGAGACCCAGTACTTC. This gives the protein CASSLSSARRSETQYF.

This chain links TRBV4-2 with TRBJ2-1; 9 bases agree with TRBD2. V lost 2 bases and J lost 8; bases outside the gene matches: 19. There are 19 residues in the CDR3. Germline V CDR1 and CDR2: LGHNA, YNFKEQ. The DNA of the CDR3 is TGTGCCAGCAGCCAATCCTTCTCCCCAGCGGGAGGTCCTCGGCATGAGCAGTTCTTC. This sequence encodes CASSQSFSPAGGPRHEQFF.

The chain is built from TRBV18 and TRBJ2-7, with 14 nucleotides matching TRBD2. CDR1 KGHSH and CDR2 LQKENI come from the germline V gene. V gave up 0 bases and J gave up 2 bases; unmatched junction bases: 9. The CDR3 is 19 residues long. In DNA form, the CDR3 reads TGTGCCAGCTCACCACCGTCCGGCGCGGGACTAGCGGGGGCCTACGAGCAGTACTTC. Its translation is CASSPPSGAGLAGAYEQYF.

In its sample, this clone was seen a few times. The chain joins TRBV10-1 to TRBJ2-5; tentatively, D is TRBD1 (6 bases). V was pared by 4 bases and J by 2 bases, with 14 bases between. The CDR3 sequence is 15 residues long. The V gene's germline CDR1 is WNHNN and CDR2 SYGVQD (reference sequence). CDR3 nucleotides: TGCGCCAGCAGTGCCGGACGGACAGAGCAAGAGACCCAGTACTTC. Protein product: CASSAGRTEQETQYF.

This chain uses TRBV4-2 with TRBJ2-7; 8 nucleotides agree with TRBD2. Germline V gene lookup returns CDR1 LGHNA and CDR2 YNFKEQ. Trimming took 5 bases from V and 6 from J; bases not matched to a gene: 12. The CDR3 consists of 15 residues. This CDR3 is CASSTLAAQPPEQYF. The DNA of the CDR3 is TGTGCCAGCAGCACACTAGCGGCCCAGCCCCCCGAGCAGTACTTC.

There are a few counts of this clone. The rearrangement links TRBV27 to TRBJ2-2; D gene uncertain. The ends were cut back, 7 bases at V and 7 bases at J, with 13 bases in the middle. The CDR3 extends over 13 amino acids. The germline CDR1 and CDR2 sequences are MNHEY and SMNVEV (reference sequence). The DNA for the CDR3 is TGTGCCAGCACCCCAGTTGTTGGCGGGGAGCTGTTTTTT. Translating gives CASTPVVGGELFF.

A few counts support this clone. The gene calls are TRBV6-1 and TRBJ2-5; TRBD2 might be the D (5 bases). V was clipped by 6 bases and J by 2 bases, with 16 bases between them. CDR1 and CDR2 from the germline V gene are MNHNS and SASEGT. The CDR3 runs to 15 residues. CDR3 loop: CASSDGKLGQETQYF. DNA of the CDR3: TGTGCCAGCAGCGACGGGAAGCTAGGACAAGAGACCCAGTACTTC.

This clone appeared a few times. The chain combines TRBV29-1 with TRBJ1-2, with 7 bases identical to TRBD1. The length of the CDR3 is 14 residues. J lost 1 base, V lost 3 bases, and 5 bases had no gene match. In germline, CDR1 is SQVTM, CDR2 ANQGSEA. DNA for the CDR3: TGCAGCGTTGATTCGACAGGGAGTAACTATGGCTACACCTTC. It yields the protein CSVDSTGSNYGYTF.